The source of this TCR beta chain is a study of human T cells and chemical hapten exposure. Study-wide background: Patch testing was performed with 0.01% DPC on the upper back, with reading at 6 days. Study-wide findings and caveats: Patch test score tracked positively with PT1 expanded TCR counts. Once DPC sensitization occurred, TCRs above 1 in 1000 frequency showed no change.

TCRdb re-called the RACE reads through MiXCR, storing one row per CDR3 protein. Altogether more than 110,000 distinct CDR3 sequences are present, 10% to 15% being singletons, with the ten largest covering about 1.3%. V shed 10 bases, J shed 2 bases, and the junction held 8 bases outside the gene matches. In germline, CDR1 is MNHNS, CDR2 SASEGT. This CDR3 has 14 residues. Regarding time point: patch test 2, 6 weeks after DPC sensitization. As to treatment: therapeutic diphenylcyclopropenone sensitization with weekly scalp DPC. This clonotype was recorded a few times. Its cognate antigen is unknown. The chain links TRBV6-1 to TRBJ2-7; 10 positions agree with TRBD2. This receptor was identified in a woman aged 45-60 years with alopecia areata. Some clones in this sample may be carry-over from other donors' samples. Sequences were derived from whole blood, sampled in connection with sensitization to the hapten diphenylcyclopropenone (DPC). CDR3 DNA: TGTGCCACCCAACGAAGCGGGAGGGCCTACGAGCAGTACTTC. This encodes CATQRSGRAYEQYF.